This TCR beta chain was retrieved from a study of blood T cell repertoires in COVID-19. Germline assignment: CDR1 MNHEY and CDR2 SVGAGI. This CDR3 is 15 amino acids long. With 6 bases removed from V and 1 base from J, the gap between germline ends came to 15 bases. In the original processing: Reference gene primer amplification gave nucleated cell count estimates. Data came from immunoSEQ multiplex PCR; TCRdb stores just in-frame clones and leaves some out. D and trimming were read from the DNA, whereas the V and J calls and clone size are those reported in that table. The sample includes roughly 220,000 clones, 86% of them seen just once.

The clonotype comes from a woman aged 40 to 55 with acute COVID-19. The V call is TRBV6-5, the J call TRBJ1-1, with D hard to call. Sequencing input: PBMCs or T cells enriched from blood (not recorded which). In nucleotides, the CDR3 is TGTGCCAGCAGAGACTGGACTGTTAAGAACACTGAAGCTTTCTTT. Encoded protein: CASRDWTVKNTEAFF.